This T cell receptor beta chain was profiled in a study of blood T cell repertoires in COVID-19. Whole-study context: Researchers got acute and convalescent COVID-19 samples from the United States, Italy and Spain. T cells, B-cell-depleted T cells, or PBMCs provided the cDNA or gDNA that served as material.

This clone was observed at least ten times. The CDR3 runs to 13 residues. Trimming stripped 7 bases from V and 0 bases from J, with 10 bases between. CDR1 and CDR2 from the germline V gene are MNHEY and SVGAGI. The repertoire was sequenced with immunoSEQ multiplex PCR; TCRdb's copy has only in-frame clones and lacks some. The sample holds about 210,000 clones, roughly 75% seen once. This sequence originates from a woman aged 65 to 85 with acute or convalescent COVID-19. Sequenced sample: peripheral blood. The rearrangement links TRBV6-5 to TRBJ2-7; a weak D match, TRBD2 (6 bases). DNA for the CDR3: TGTGCCAGCACCGGACTATTCTCCTACGAGCAGTACTTC. Protein: CASTGLFSYEQYF.